These T cell receptor beta chains were read from a single sample in a study of CD8 T cells in Susac syndrome. TCRdb ran MiXCR on the immunoSEQ multiplex PCR reads and lists one entry per CDR3 protein. The data show about 2,000 distinct CDR3 sequences, approximately 69% seen once. The specimen sequenced was CD8+ TEMRA cells from PBMCs. The receptors stem from a human donor with Susac syndrome. Each CDR3 is given with its conserved first and last residue. D genes are given only for firm matches. Size is omitted from some rows. Given values are once, few, many or a class for expanded clones.

j_call v_call d_call clone_size cdr3_nt cdr3_aa
TRBJ1-2 TRBV11-2 - - TGTGCCAGCAGCTTAGGGCGGGATGGCTACACCTTC CASSLGRDGYTF
TRBJ1-2 TRBV9 TRBD1 - TGTGCCAGCAGCGAGGGGGACAGTAACTATGGCTACACCTTC CASSEGDSNYGYTF
TRBJ1-5 TRBV4-2 TRBD1 - TGTGCCAGCAGCCCCTTCCCGACAGGGACCACCCAGCAATTT CASSPFPTGTTQQF
TRBJ2-1 TRBV13 - - TGTGCCAGGGAGCAGAGGCGAAACAATGAGCAGTTCTTC CAREQRRNNEQFF
TRBJ1-2 TRBV4-3 - - TGCGCCAGCAGCCAAGATTATGACAGTAACTATGGCTACACCTTC CASSQDYDSNYGYTF
TRBJ2-1 TRBV7-2 - - TGTGCCAGCAGCTTGGAGGTTTCCTACAATGAGCAGTTCTTC CASSLEVSYNEQFF
TRBJ1-6 TRBV7-9 - - TGTGCCAGCAGCTCTCACGAGATAGGGGGTAGGAGTTCACCCCTCCACTTT CASSSHEIGGRSSPLHF
TRBJ2-5 TRBV24-1 - few TGTGCCACCAGTGGTACTGACGGCTCGGAGACCCAGTACTTC CATSGTDGSETQYF
TRBJ1-4 TRBV4-3 - - TGCGCCAGCAGCCAAGGGTCAGGCTCTAATGAAAAACTGTTTTTT CASSQGSGSNEKLFF
TRBJ2-3 TRBV6-2/TRBV6-3 - - TGTGCCAGCAGCTACTCACTCTCAGATACGCAGTATTTT CASSYSLSDTQYF
TRBJ2-3 TRBV6-4 TRBD2 - TGTGCCAGCAGCCATACTAGCGGGGGGGCAGATACGCAGTATTTT CASSHTSGGADTQYF
TRBJ2-7 TRBV4-3 - - TGCGCCAGCAGCCATCTTCAGGGCGAGCAGTACTTC CASSHLQGEQYF
TRBJ2-1 TRBV12-3/TRBV12-4 - - TGTGCCAGCAGTTTAGGGGGTAGCTACAATGAGCAGTTCTTC CASSLGGSYNEQFF
TRBJ1-1 TRBV11-3 TRBD1 - TGTGCCAGCAGCCCAGGGGGCGGTGAAGCTTTCTTT CASSPGGGEAFF
TRBJ2-3 TRBV20-1 TRBD1 - TGTAGTGCTGTTGAAGGGGACAGGGGGAACACAGATACGCGGTATTTT CSAVEGDRGNTDTRYF
TRBJ1-1 TRBV7-9 - - TGTGCCAGCAGCTCCACCCAGAGGATGAACACTGAAGCTTTCTTT CASSSTQRMNTEAFF
TRBJ1-5 TRBV28 - - TGTGCCAGCAGCCCCCTTTGGGGGAGCAATCAGCCCCAGCATTTT CASSPLWGSNQPQHF
TRBJ2-5 TRBV7-7 - few TGTGCTAGCAGCCCGGACAGAACGGGGGAGACCCAGTACTTC CASSPDRTGETQYF
TRBJ1-1 TRBV20-1 - - TGCAGTGCTATGAGTGGTTCGAACACTGAAGCTTTCTTT CSAMSGSNTEAFF
TRBJ2-3 TRBV4-3 - - TGCGCCAGCAGCCAAGATGGACTCGAGGCAGATACGCAGTATTTT CASSQDGLEADTQYF
TRBJ2-1 TRBV27 TRBD2 - TGTGCCAGCAGTTTAGGACGGGCGGGAGATTCGGGTGAGCAGTTCTTC CASSLGRAGDSGEQFF
TRBJ1-3 TRBV7-8 - - TGTACCAGCAGCCCCGACTTTGGCTCTGGAAACACCATATATTTT CTSSPDFGSGNTIYF
TRBJ2-7 TRBV7-9 TRBD1 - TGTGCCAGCTGGCAGGGGGCCCCCTACGAGCAGTACTTC CASWQGAPYEQYF
TRBJ2-1 TRBV27 - - TGTGCCAGCAGCCTCTCCGGTAATTCAAACAATGAGCAGTTCTTC CASSLSGNSNNEQFF
TRBJ1-5 TRBV28 - - TGTGCCAGCAGTTCTATAGGGATTGAGCCCCAGCATTTT CASSSIGIEPQHF
TRBJ2-7 TRBV7-9 - - TGTGCCAGCAGCACCTTTGGGTCCGACTCCTACGAGCAGTACTTC CASSTFGSDSYEQYF
TRBJ2-1 TRBV28 TRBD2 few TGTGCCAGCAGCACCGGCGGGGGAGAGCAGTTCTTC CASSTGGGEQFF
TRBJ1-3 TRBV24-1 - - TGTGCCACCAGTGATCAAAACACCATATATTTT CATSDQNTIYF
TRBJ2-5 TRBV4-3 - hyperexpanded TGCGCCAGCAGCCAAGAGTGGGGGGCAGGGGAGACCCAGTACTTC CASSQEWGAGETQYF
TRBJ2-1 TRBV25-1 - - TGTGCCAGCAGTGACTGGACCTTGAATGAGCAGTTCTTC CASSDWTLNEQFF
TRBJ2-3 TRBV6-2/TRBV6-3 - few TGTGCCAGCAGTTACAGGGATAGAAGCACAGATACGCAGTATTTT CASSYRDRSTDTQYF